This T cell receptor (beta chain) was observed in a study of T cells in Graves' hyperthyroidism and ophthalmopathy. Study conclusions and caveats: Researchers found most expanded thyroid clonotypes above 0.001 in blood as well.

This clonotype has a count of ten or more. The antigen is unknown. Regions amplified from RNA transcripts were the TCR beta CDR3 regions. In the first-round RT-PCR of the TCR CDR3, the HTBI primer set was used. TCRdb redid the calling of the multiplex PCR reads with MiXCR, one entry per CDR3 protein. The sample consists of roughly 100,000 distinct CDR3 sequences, roughly 47% of them appearing once. CDR1 and CDR2 (germline): KGHSY, FQNENV. V lost 4 bases and J lost 7; bases outside the gene matches: 8. CDR3 length: 16 amino acids. The V and J genes are TRBV16 and TRBJ1-6; 9 positions match TRBD1. Sequencing input: blood. The clonotype originates from a man between 40 and 49 years old with Graves' hyperthyroidism. The CDR3 nucleotides are TGTGCCAGCAGCCCGCTTTCGACAGGGGGGAATTCACCCCTCCACTTT. Protein sequence: CASSPLSTGGNSPLHF.